Here is one T cell receptor (beta chain) with its context. Its antigen is unidentified. Clones were sequenced by immunoSEQ multiplex PCR, and TCRdb holds only the in-frame ones, with some missing. Here the sample spans 15,000 to 20,000 clones, 65% to 90% being singletons. These data come from a study of PD-1 blockade in classical Hodgkin lymphoma. General study points: Nivolumab initiation under 1 year post-ASCT meant exclusion.

Each patient relapsed following autologous stem cell transplantation, and prior brentuximab vedotin exposure differed. The CDR3 is made up of 15 amino acids. Trimming pared 0 bases from V and 3 bases from J, leaving 10 bases between. Germline V lookup: CDR1 SGDLS, CDR2 YYNGEE. This sequence joins TRBV9 and TRBJ2-4; D gene unclear. This TCR came from a human donor with classical Hodgkin lymphoma. The sequenced sample was peripheral blood mononuclear cells (PBMCs), obtained at baseline. The CDR3 nucleotides are TGTGCCAGCAGCGTAGGGGGAAACGACAAAAACATTCAGTACTTC. It is translated as CASSVGGNDKNIQYF.